The 26 T cell receptor beta chains presented below share a single source sample, sequenced in a study of T cells in localized non-small cell lung cancer. Sequencing was performed with immunoSEQ multiplex PCR; in TCRdb, only in-frame clones are kept and a portion is missing. The sample contains under 40,000 clones, about 88% of which appear only once. Sequencing was performed on peripheral blood, taken before any cancer treatment. The origin of the receptors is a woman aged 35 to 70 with stage I lung adenocarcinoma.

This clone was seen only once. V gene TRBV19 combines with J gene TRBJ1-1; maybe TRBD1 (6 bases). The length of the CDR3 is 13 residues. Germline assignment: CDR1 LNHDA and CDR2 SQIVND (reference sequence). V dropped 6 bases and J dropped 3 bases, with 11 bases sitting between them. CDR3 nucleotides: TGTGCCAGTAGGAGGAGGGGGGACACTGAAGCTTTCTTT. The encoded protein is CASRRRGDTEAFF.

The chain links TRBV11-3 to TRBJ2-3; 9 bases map to TRBD2. This CDR3 has 18 amino acids. Trimming cost V 6 bases and J 0 bases; bases outside gene matches: 13. CDR1 is SGHNT and CDR2 is YENEEA in the germline V gene. This CDR3 reads CASSGGGASYTSTDTQYF. DNA of the CDR3: TGTGCCAGCAGTGGCGGGGGGGCCTCATACACTAGCACAGATACGCAGTATTTT.

This clone came up a few times. J is TRBJ2-5 and V is TRBV5-4; possible D gene TRBD2, 5 bases. This CDR3 spans 15 amino acids. Trimming pared 4 bases from V and 3 bases from J, leaving 16 bases between. Germline-derived CDR1 and CDR2 are SGHNT and YYREEE (reference sequence). As DNA, the CDR3 is TGTGCCAGCAGCCCGGACTCCCTAGGGAAAGAGACCCAGTACTTC. As protein: CASSPDSLGKETQYF.

The chain uses TRBV6-1 and TRBJ2-1; a weak D match, TRBD1 (6 bases). Between the trimmed V and J ends, which lost 0 bases and 0 bases, there was a span of 15 bases. This CDR3 spans 18 amino acids. Germline V gene sequence: CDR1 MNHNS, CDR2 SASEGT. Here the CDR3 reads CASSEADSTLSSYNEQFF. DNA for the CDR3: TGTGCCAGCAGTGAAGCGGACAGTACATTAAGCTCCTACAATGAGCAGTTCTTC.

The rearrangement uses TRBV5-1 and TRBJ2-2; 7 nucleotides agree with TRBD1. Germline V gene lookup returns CDR1 SGHRS and CDR2 YFSETQ. This CDR3 is built from 16 residues. Germline trimming cut 8 bases from V and 0 bases from J; bases unmatched to any gene: 10. CDR3 coding DNA: TGCGCCAGTAAAATCCGGGACAGTGCGAACACCGGGGAGCTGTTTTTT. It translates to CASKIRDSANTGELFF.

This chain connects TRBV7-9 to TRBJ2-7; D unclear. Trimming took off 6 bases at V and 1 base at J, with 7 bases between the two ends. From germline, CDR1 is SEHNR and CDR2 FQNEAQ (reference sequence). This CDR3 region has 12 residues. The CDR3 loop is CASSPRSYEQYF. CDR3 sequence (DNA): TGTGCCAGCAGTCCTCGATCCTACGAGCAGTACTTC.

CDR3 loop: CASSVSGGGDSYGWETQYF. The CDR3, as DNA: TGTGCCAGCAGCGTATCGGGAGGGGGCGATTCGTACGGCTGGGAGACCCAGTACTTC. The chain employs TRBV9 and TRBJ2-5; tentatively, D is TRBD2 (8 bases). Germline assignment: CDR1 SGDLS and CDR2 YYNGEE. The CDR3 loop spans 19 amino acids. The V end was cut by 1 base, the J end by 5 bases, with 27 bases between.

J is TRBJ2-5 and V is TRBV6-6; no definite D call. The CDR3 loop spans 13 amino acids. Trimming took 4 bases from V and 2 from J, leaving 8 bases between them. Per germline, CDR1 MNHNY and CDR2 SVGAGI (reference sequence). The CDR3 region is CASSSPPQETQYF. The CDR3 bases are TGTGCCAGCAGTTCCCCACCTCAAGAGACCCAGTACTTC.

The chain combines TRBV4-1 with TRBJ1-4, with no clear D. The germline CDR1 and CDR2 sequences are MGHRA and YSYEKL. The CDR3 is 12 residues long. The ends were cut back, 2 bases at V and 5 bases at J, with 3 bases in the middle. The CDR3 region has the DNA TGCGCCAGCAGCCAACCAAATGAAAAACTGTTTTTT. Translating it yields CASSQPNEKLFF.

The chain links TRBV5-1 to TRBJ1-2; 7 positions agree with TRBD1. The CDR3 is 14 amino acids. From germline, CDR1 is SGHRS and CDR2 YFSETQ. V lost 4 bases, J lost 8 bases, and 11 bases stayed unmatched. Here the CDR3 DNA reads TGCGCCAGCAGCCCGATCGGACAGGCTGTCGGCTACACCTTC. Translated: CASSPIGQAVGYTF.

This clone was detected once. V usage is TRBV6-1 and J usage is TRBJ2-7, with 12 bases aligning to TRBD1. The germline CDR1 and CDR2 sequences are MNHNS and SASEGT. J gave up 5 bases and V 8 bases, and 7 bases lay outside the gene matches. The CDR3 runs 14 residues. CDR3 sequence (DNA): TGTGCCAGCGGAACCGGGACAGGGGGCGACGAGCAGTACTTC. Its translation is CASGTGTGGDEQYF.

The chain joins TRBV4-3 to TRBJ2-3, with 9 positions matching TRBD1. CDR1 is LGHNA and CDR2 is YSLEER in the germline V gene. The CDR3 length is 16 residues. V shed 0 bases and J 5 bases; nucleotides not matched to a gene: 6. This CDR3 reads CASSQDGNRGLDTQYF. The CDR3 coding sequence is TGCGCCAGCAGCCAAGATGGCAACAGGGGGCTAGATACGCAGTATTTT.

The chain employs TRBV27 and TRBJ2-5; weak D call: TRBD2 (5 bases). The CDR3 totals 13 residues. Germline CDR1 and CDR2: MNHEY and SMNVEV (reference sequence). Trimming stripped 2 bases from V and 3 bases from J, with 7 bases between. The CDR3 protein is CASSLDYEETQYF. CDR3 DNA sequence: TGTGCCAGCAGTTTAGACTACGAAGAGACCCAGTACTTC.

The genes are TRBV2 and TRBJ2-7; a weak D match, TRBD1 (7 bases). Between the trimmed V and J ends, which lost 6 bases and 2 bases, there was a span of 14 bases. The CDR3 extends over 14 amino acids. Germline values: CDR1 SNHLY, CDR2 FYNNEI. The CDR3 DNA sequence: TGTGCCAGCAGGACAGGGACGGGAGCCTACGAGCAGTACTTC. Translated, it gives CASRTGTGAYEQYF.

This clone has just one count. The CDR3 DNA sequence: TGTGCCAGTAGTCTCGAAAACACTGAAGCTTTCTTT. Amino acids: CASSLENTEAFF. The gene calls are TRBV19 and TRBJ1-1, with D hard to call. The CDR3 runs 12 residues. The germline V gene encodes CDR1 LNHDA and CDR2 SQIVND (reference sequence). The V end was cut by 5 bases, the J end by 2 bases, with 6 bases between.

The CDR3 DNA sequence: TGTGCCAGCAGCAAAAGGGAAAGGGAAGATAAACAGCCCCAGCATTTT. The encoded protein is CASSKREREDKQPQHF. This rearrangement joins TRBV21-1 to TRBJ1-5. TRBV21-1 represents a pseudogene. CDR3 size: 16 residues.

The rearrangement uses TRBV6-1 and TRBJ1-2; a weak D match, TRBD1 (5 bases). Germline loops: CDR1 MNHNS, CDR2 SASEGT. There are 14 residues in the CDR3. V gave up 2 bases and J gave up 4 bases, with 11 bases separating them. The CDR3 loop reads CASSELPGSYGYTF. CDR3 DNA: TGTGCCAGCAGTGAACTACCAGGGAGCTATGGCTACACCTTC.

The chain couples TRBV27 to TRBJ2-1, with TRBD1 matching over 8 bases. Trimming at V came to 7 bases and at J to 0 bases, leaving 5 bases not matched to a gene. The CDR3 has 15 amino acids. Germline V lookup: CDR1 MNHEY, CDR2 SMNVEV (reference sequence). The CDR3 bases are TGTGCCAGCACTACCAGGGGGCTCTCCTACAATGAGCAGTTCTTC. It codes for CASTTRGLSYNEQFF.

The J gene is TRBJ2-5, the V gene TRBV7-2, with 10 bases that match TRBD1. V dropped 4 bases and J dropped 5; count of bases not matched to a gene: 7. The length of the CDR3 is 15 residues. In germline, CDR1 is SGHTA, CDR2 FQGNSA. CDR3 sequence (DNA): TGTGCCAGCAGCTCTGACAGGGGGCGATGGGAGACCCAGTACTTC. Amino acid sequence: CASSSDRGRWETQYF.

The chain is built from TRBV7-2 and TRBJ1-1; no definite D call. Trimming removed 3 bases at V and 2 bases at J, with 16 bases between. The CDR3 consists of 16 residues. The V gene's germline CDR1 is SGHTA and CDR2 FQGNSA. The CDR3 DNA is TGTGCCAGCAGCTTGGGCTTCGACCAGAGAAACACTGAAGCTTTCTTT. This sequence encodes CASSLGFDQRNTEAFF. The full variable domain, with the rest looked up from reference TRBV7-2 and TRBJ1-1, is GAGVSQSPSNKVTEKGKDVELRCDPISGHTALYWYRQSLGQGLEFLIYFQGNSAPDKSGLPSDRFSAERTGGSVSTLTIQRTQQEDSAVYLCASSLGFDQRNTEAFFGQGTRLTVV.

V usage is TRBV5-5 and J usage is TRBJ1-2; D ambiguous. The germline V gene has CDR1 SGHKS and CDR2 YYEKEE (reference sequence). The CDR3 is made up of 16 amino acids. V was trimmed by 4 bases and J by 2 bases, leaving 18 bases between them. As DNA, the CDR3 is TGTGCCAGCAGCCTTCCTTTTCGTAACGTAAACTATGGCTACACCTTC. Amino acid sequence: CASSLPFRNVNYGYTF.

This clone was found a few times. The chain recombines TRBV19 with TRBJ2-7, with D possibly TRBD1 on 6 matching bases. V was shortened by 4 bases and J by 0 bases, with 16 bases between the two germline ends. CDR1 and CDR2 (germline): LNHDA, SQIVND (reference sequence). This CDR3 spans 16 amino acids. The CDR3 DNA reads TGTGCCAGTAGTAACATATGGACAGCGCACTCCTACGAGCAGTACTTC. Translating it yields CASSNIWTAHSYEQYF.

This clone was observed once. At one end the junction does not follow the germline gene, possibly because of a read error. The chain has TRBV7-8 and TRBJ2-1; 8 bases align to TRBD1. This CDR3 spans 16 amino acids. Germline V gene sequence: CDR1 SGHVS, CDR2 FQNEAQ. This chain's CDR3 is CASSLRGGQGGHEQLF. In DNA form, the CDR3 reads TGTGCCAGCAGCTTAAGGGGAGGACAGGGTGGCCATGAGCAGCTCTTC.

The chain carries TRBV5-1 and TRBJ1-1; 10 nucleotides line up with TRBD1. The CDR3 covers 17 residues. Trimming removed 4 bases from V and 5 bases from J; junction bases left unmatched: 14. Germline CDR1 reads SGHRS; CDR2 reads YFSETQ. CDR3 nucleotide sequence: TGCGCCAGCAGCCCCGTGACAGGGGGCGCGATATCGACTGAAGCTTTCTTT. Its protein product is CASSPVTGGAISTEAFF.

This chain links TRBV4-3 with TRBJ1-2; 7 bases are a match to TRBD1. The CDR3 has 13 amino acids. V lost 1 base and J lost 5; bases outside the gene matches: 1. The germline V gene has CDR1 LGHNA and CDR2 YSLEER. CDR3 bases: TGCGCCAGCAGCCAAGGACAGGGATATGGCTACACCTTC. It is translated as CASSQGQGYGYTF.

This chain joins TRBV7-3 and TRBJ2-5, with 9 bases matching TRBD1. The V gene end was trimmed by 5 bases and the J gene end by 3 bases; junction bases not matched to a gene: 7. Germline V gene data show CDR1 as SGHTA and CDR2 as FQGTGA. The CDR3 is 15 amino acids. DNA for the CDR3: TGTGCCAGCAGCAAACAGGGGGCTTATGAAGAGACCCAGTACTTC. As protein: CASSKQGAYEETQYF.